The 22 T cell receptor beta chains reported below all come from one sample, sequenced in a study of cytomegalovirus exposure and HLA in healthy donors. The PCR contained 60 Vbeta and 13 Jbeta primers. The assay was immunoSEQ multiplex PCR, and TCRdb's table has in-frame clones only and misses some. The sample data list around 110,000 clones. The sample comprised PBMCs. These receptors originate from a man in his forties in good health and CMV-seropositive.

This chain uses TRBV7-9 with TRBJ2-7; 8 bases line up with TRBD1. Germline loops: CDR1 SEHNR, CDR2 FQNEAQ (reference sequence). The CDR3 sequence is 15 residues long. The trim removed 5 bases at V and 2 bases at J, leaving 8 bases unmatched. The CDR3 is CASSRPTGAAYEQYF. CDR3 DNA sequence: TGTGCCAGCAGCCGCCCGACAGGGGCGGCCTACGAGCAGTACTTC.

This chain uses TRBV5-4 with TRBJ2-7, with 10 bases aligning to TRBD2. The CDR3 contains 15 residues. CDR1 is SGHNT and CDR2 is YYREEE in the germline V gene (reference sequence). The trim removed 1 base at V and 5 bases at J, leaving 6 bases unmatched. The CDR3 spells CASSLNLAGVNEQYF. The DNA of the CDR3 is TGTGCCAGCAGCTTGAATCTAGCGGGAGTTAACGAGCAGTACTTC.

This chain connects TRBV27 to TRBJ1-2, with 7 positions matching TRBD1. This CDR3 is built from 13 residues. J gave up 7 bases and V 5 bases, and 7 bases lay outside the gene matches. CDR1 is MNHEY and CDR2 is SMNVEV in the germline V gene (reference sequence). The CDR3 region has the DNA TGTGCCAGCAGTAACGGGGACAGCGGTGGCTACACCTTC. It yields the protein CASSNGDSGGYTF.

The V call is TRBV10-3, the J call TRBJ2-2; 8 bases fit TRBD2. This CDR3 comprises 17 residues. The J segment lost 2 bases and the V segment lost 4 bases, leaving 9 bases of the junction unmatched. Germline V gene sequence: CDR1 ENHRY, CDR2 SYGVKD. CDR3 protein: CAISARGGRPNTGELFF. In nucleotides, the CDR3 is TGTGCCATCAGTGCCCGGGGGGGACGACCAAACACCGGGGAGCTGTTTTTT.

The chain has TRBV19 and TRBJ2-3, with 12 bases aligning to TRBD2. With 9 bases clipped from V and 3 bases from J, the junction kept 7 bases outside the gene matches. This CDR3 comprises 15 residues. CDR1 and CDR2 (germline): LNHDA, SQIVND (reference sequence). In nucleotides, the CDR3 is TGTGCCAGACTCCGGACTAGCGGGATGACAGATACGCAGTATTTT. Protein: CARLRTSGMTDTQYF. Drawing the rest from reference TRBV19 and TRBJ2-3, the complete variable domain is DGGITQSPKYLFRKEGQNVTLSCEQNLNHDAMYWYRQDPGQGLRLIYYSQIVNDFQKGDIAEGYSVSREKKESFPLTVTSAQKNPTAFYLCARLRTSGMTDTQYFGPGTRLTVL.

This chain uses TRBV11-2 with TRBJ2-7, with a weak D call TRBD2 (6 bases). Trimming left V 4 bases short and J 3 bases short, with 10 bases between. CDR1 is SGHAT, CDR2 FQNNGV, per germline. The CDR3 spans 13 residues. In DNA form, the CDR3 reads TGTGCCAGCAGCTCATCCGGGGGCTACGAGCAGTACTTC. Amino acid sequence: CASSSSGGYEQYF.

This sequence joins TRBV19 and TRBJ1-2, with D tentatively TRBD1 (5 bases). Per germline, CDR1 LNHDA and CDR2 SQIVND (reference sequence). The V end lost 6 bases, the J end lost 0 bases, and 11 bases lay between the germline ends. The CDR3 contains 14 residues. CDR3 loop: CASSLTETNYGYTF. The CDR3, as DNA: TGTGCCAGTAGCCTGACAGAAACTAACTATGGCTACACCTTC.

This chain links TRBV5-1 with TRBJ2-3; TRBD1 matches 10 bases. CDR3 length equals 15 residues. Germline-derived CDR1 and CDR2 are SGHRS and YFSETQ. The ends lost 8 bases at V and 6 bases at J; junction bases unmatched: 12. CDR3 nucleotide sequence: TGCGCCAGTAGTCCGGGACAGGGGTTTTGGGATACGCAGTATTTT. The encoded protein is CASSPGQGFWDTQYF. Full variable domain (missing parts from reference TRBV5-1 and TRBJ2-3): KAGVTQTPRYLIKTRGQQVTLSCSPISGHRSVSWYQQTPGQGLQFLFEYFSETQRNKGNFPGRFSGRQFSNSRSEMNVSTLELGDSALYLCASSPGQGFWDTQYFGPGTRLTVL.

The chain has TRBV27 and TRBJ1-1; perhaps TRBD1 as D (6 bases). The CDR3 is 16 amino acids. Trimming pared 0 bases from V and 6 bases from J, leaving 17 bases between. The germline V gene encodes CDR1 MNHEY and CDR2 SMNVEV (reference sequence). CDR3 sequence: CASSLSRGAGKSEAFF. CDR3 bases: TGTGCCAGCAGTTTATCACGGGGGGCAGGGAAATCTGAAGCTTTCTTT.

This CDR3 is CASSLQPGLAYNEQFF. The CDR3 DNA sequence: TGTGCCAGCAGCTTACAACCGGGACTAGCTTACAATGAGCAGTTCTTC. V usage is TRBV7-6 and J usage is TRBJ2-1, with 9 positions matching TRBD2. The CDR3 is 16 residues long. V lost 2 bases, J lost 4 bases, and 6 bases stayed unmatched. CDR1 is SGHVS, CDR2 FNYEAQ, per germline.

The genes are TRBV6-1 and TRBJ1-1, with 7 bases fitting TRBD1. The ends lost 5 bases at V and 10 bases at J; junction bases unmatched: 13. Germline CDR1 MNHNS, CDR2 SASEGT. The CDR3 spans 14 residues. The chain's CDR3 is CASSQTLGTVVAFF. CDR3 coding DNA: TGTGCCAGCAGTCAAACGTTGGGGACAGTAGTAGCTTTCTTT.

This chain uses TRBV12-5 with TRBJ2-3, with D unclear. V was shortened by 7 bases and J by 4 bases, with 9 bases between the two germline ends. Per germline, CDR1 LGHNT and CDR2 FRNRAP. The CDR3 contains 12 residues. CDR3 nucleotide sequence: TGTGCTAGTGCCCCAAGCTCAGATACGCAGTATTTT. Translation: CASAPSSDTQYF.

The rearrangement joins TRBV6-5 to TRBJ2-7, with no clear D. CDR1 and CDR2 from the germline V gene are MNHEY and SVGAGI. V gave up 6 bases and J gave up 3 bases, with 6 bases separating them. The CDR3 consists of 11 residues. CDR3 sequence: CASRAIYEQYF. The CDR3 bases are TGTGCCAGCAGGGCCATCTACGAGCAGTACTTC.

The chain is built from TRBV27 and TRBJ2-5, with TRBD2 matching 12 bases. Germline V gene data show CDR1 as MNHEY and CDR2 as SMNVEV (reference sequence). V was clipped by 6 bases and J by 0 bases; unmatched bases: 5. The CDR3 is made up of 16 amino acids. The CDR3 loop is CASSKGLAGNQETQYF. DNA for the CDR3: TGTGCCAGCAGCAAAGGACTAGCGGGAAACCAAGAGACCCAGTACTTC.

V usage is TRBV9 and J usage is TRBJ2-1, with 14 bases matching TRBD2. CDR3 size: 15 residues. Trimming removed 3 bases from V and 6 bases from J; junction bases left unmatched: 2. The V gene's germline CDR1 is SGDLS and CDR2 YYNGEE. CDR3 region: CASSETSGRANEQFF. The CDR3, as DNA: TGTGCCAGCAGCGAGACTAGCGGGAGGGCCAATGAGCAGTTCTTC.

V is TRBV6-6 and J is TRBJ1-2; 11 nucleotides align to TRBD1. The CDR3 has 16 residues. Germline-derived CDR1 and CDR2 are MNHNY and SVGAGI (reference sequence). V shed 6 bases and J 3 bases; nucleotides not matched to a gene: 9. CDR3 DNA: TGTGCCAGCAGGACCGGGCCGGGACAGGGGGACTATGGCTACACCTTC. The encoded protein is CASRTGPGQGDYGYTF.

The CDR3 loop reads CAWSIPGQRYNEQFF. The CDR3 DNA is TGTGCCTGGAGTATTCCGGGACAGCGATACAATGAGCAGTTCTTC. This rearrangement joins TRBV30 to TRBJ2-1, with 7 positions matching TRBD1. The J segment lost 4 bases and the V segment lost 2 bases, leaving 8 bases of the junction unmatched. CDR3 length equals 15 residues. Germline values: CDR1 GTSNPN, CDR2 SVGIG (reference sequence).

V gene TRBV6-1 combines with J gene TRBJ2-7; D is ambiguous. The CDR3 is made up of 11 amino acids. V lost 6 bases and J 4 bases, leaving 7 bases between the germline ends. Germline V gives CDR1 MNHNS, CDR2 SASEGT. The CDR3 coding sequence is TGTGCCAGCAGCCTGACATACGAGCAGTACTTC. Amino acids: CASSLTYEQYF.

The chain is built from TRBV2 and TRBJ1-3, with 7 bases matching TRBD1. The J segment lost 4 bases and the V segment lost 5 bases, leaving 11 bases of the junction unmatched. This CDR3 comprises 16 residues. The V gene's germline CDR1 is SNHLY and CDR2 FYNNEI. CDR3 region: CASSFTGASTGNTIYF. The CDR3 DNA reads TGTGCCAGCAGTTTCACAGGGGCGTCAACAGGAAACACCATATATTTT.

CDR3 protein: CSVEWSSGRVSSYNEQFF. The CDR3 bases are TGCAGCGTTGAGTGGTCTAGCGGGAGAGTTAGCTCCTACAATGAGCAGTTCTTC. The V and J genes are TRBV29-1 and TRBJ2-1, with TRBD2 matching 10 bases. V lost 3 bases to trimming and J lost 0 bases; unmatched junction nucleotides: 11. This CDR3 is built from 18 residues. From germline, CDR1 is SQVTM and CDR2 ANQGSEA.

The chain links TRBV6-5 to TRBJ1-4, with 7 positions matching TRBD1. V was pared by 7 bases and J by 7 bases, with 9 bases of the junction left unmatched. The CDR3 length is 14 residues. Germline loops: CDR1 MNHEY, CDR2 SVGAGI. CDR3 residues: CASTINRGGEKLFF. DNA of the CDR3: TGTGCCAGCACTATTAACAGGGGTGGTGAAAAACTGTTTTTT.

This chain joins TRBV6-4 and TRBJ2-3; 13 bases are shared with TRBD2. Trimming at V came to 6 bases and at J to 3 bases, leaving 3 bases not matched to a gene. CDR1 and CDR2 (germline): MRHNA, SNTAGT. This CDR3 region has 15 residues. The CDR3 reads CASSGLAGETDTQYF. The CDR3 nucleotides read TGTGCCAGCAGCGGACTAGCGGGAGAGACAGATACGCAGTATTTT.